This T cell receptor beta chain derives from a study of cytomegalovirus exposure and HLA in healthy donors. Study overall: The roughly 670 first-cohort repertoires shared a platform with the 130 or so validation repertoires, as reported in a later analysis.

Assay: immunoSEQ multiplex PCR; the TCRdb copy retains only in-frame clones and omits some. Among 200,000 to 300,000 clones listed, roughly 91% were seen once. On this clone itself: Its target is unknown.

Notes on the study in general: Reports described diagnosis of cytomegalovirus status by the classifier as highly specific and sensitive. About 150 TCR beta chains were listed as cytomegalovirus-associated.

From the roughly 110-subject validation cohort, which was separate from the roughly 630-subject first cohort, the donors were drawn. V shed 2 bases and J shed 8 bases, with 10 bases lying between them. The length of the CDR3 is 13 residues. Germline lookup yields CDR1 SNHLY and CDR2 FYNNEI. Sequenced sample: PBMCs. The chain employs TRBV2 and TRBJ2-4; perhaps TRBD1 as D (7 bases). The sequence came from a woman aged 25-40 years in good health and CMV-seronegative. In DNA, the CDR3 is TGTGCCAGCAGTGAACCCAGGGGGGACATTCAGTACTTC. It codes for CASSEPRGDIQYF.